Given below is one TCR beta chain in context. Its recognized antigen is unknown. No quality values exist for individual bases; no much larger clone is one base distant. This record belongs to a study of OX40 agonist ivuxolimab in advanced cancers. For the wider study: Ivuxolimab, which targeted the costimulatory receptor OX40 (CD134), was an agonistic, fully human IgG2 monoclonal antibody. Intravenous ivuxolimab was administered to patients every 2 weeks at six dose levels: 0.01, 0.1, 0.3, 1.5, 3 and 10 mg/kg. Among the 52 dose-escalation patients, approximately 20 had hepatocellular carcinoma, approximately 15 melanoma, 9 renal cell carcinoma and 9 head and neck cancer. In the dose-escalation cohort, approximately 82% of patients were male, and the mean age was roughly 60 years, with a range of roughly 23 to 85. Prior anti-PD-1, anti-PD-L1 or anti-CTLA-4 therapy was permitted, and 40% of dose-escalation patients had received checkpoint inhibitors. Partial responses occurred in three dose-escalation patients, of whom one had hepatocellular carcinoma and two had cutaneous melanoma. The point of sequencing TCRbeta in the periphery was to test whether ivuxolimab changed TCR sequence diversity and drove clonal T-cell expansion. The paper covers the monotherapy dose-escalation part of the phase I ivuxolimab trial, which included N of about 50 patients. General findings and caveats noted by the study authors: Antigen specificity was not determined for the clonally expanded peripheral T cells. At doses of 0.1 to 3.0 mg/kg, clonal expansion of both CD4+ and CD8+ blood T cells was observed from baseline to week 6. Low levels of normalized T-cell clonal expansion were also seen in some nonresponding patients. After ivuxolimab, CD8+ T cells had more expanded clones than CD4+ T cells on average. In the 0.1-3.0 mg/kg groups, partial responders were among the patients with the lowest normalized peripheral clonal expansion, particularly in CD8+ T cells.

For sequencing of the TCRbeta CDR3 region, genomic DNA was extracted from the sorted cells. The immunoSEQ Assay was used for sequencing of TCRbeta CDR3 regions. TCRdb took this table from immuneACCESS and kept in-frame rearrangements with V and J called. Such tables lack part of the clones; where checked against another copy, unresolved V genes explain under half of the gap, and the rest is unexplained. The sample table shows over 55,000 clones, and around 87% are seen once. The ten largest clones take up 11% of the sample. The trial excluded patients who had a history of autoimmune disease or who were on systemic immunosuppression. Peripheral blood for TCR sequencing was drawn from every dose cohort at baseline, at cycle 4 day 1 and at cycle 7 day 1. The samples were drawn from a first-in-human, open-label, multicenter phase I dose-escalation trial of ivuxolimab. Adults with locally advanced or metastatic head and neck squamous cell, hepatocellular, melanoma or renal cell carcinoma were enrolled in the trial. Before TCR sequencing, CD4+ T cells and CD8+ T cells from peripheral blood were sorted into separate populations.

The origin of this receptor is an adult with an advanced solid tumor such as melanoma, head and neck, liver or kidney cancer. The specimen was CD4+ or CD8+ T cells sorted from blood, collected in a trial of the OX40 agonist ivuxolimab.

The CDR3 loop reads CASTRQGGDEQFF. The nucleotides read TGTGCCAGTACCCGACAGGGAGGGGATGAGCAGTTCTTC. Rearrangement joined TRBV19 to TRBJ2-1; the D segment might be TRBD1 or TRBD2, since each matches 7 bases. Taken from cysteine to phenylalanine, the CDR3 has 13 residues. This entry keeps only the CDR3 DNA: 39 bases, framed from base 1. V is reduced by 7 bases and J by 8 bases, leaving a spacing of 15 bases between them. CDR1 and CDR2, looked up from the germline V gene (reference sequence), are LNHDA and SQIVND.